The clone carrying this T cell receptor (beta chain) was found a few times. This CDR3 has 13 amino acids. The germline gives CDR1 MNHNS, CDR2 SASEGT. The ends lost 10 bases at V and 7 bases at J; junction bases unmatched: 8. This sample is drawn from a study of T-cell reconstitution after alpha-beta-depleted transplantation in children. Preparation of the TCRbeta library involved a method that used unique molecular identifiers. Using its own MiXCR run on the PCR reads, TCRdb lists one record per CDR3 protein. The data contain about 540,000 distinct CDR3 sequences, about 16% of them seen just once; the ten biggest clones take up 2.5% to 3.5%.

Sequencing was performed on PBMCs from the stem cell graft donor, taken from the stem cell graft. This receptor was obtained from a human donor who donated a stem cell graft to a child with acute lymphoblastic leukemia. The chain joins TRBV6-1 to TRBJ1-5; 9 bases line up with TRBD1. CDR3 nucleotides: TGTGCCACCTCAGGGACAGGGATCCAGCCCCAGCATTTT. Translation: CATSGTGIQPQHF.